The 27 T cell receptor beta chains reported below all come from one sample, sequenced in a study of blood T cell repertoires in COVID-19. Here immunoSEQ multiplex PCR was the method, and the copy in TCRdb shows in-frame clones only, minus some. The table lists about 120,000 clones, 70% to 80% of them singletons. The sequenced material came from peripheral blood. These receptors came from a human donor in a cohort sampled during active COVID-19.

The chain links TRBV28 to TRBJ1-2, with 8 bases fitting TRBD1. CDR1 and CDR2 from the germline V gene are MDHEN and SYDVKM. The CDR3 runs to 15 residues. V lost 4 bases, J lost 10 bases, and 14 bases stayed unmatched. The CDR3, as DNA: TGTGCCAGCAGTTCGGACGACAGGGGAATTGGATACTACACCTTC. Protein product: CASSSDDRGIGYYTF.

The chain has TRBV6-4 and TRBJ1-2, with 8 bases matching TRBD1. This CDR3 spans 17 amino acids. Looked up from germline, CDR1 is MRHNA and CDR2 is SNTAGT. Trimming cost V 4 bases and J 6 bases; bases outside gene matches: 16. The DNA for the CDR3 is TGTGCCAGCAGTGCCTCAGGGGGCGCAGAGGGGAAAAATGGCTACACCTTC. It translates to CASSASGGAEGKNGYTF.

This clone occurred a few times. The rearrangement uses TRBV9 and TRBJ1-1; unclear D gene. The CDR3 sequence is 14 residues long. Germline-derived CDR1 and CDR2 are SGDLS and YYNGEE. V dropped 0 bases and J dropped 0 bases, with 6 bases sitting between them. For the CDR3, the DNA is TGTGCCAGCAGCGTAGGTTACATGAACACTGAAGCTTTCTTT. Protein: CASSVGYMNTEAFF.

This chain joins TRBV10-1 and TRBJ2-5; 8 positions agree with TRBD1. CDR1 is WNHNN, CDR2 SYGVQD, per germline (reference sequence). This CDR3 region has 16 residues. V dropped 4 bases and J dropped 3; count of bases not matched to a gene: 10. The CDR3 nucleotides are TGCGCCAGCAGTGCCTTCAGGGGGCTGGGGGAAGAGACCCAGTACTTC. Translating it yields CASSAFRGLGEETQYF.

The CDR3 nucleotides are TGTGCCATCAGTGGGGGCAACACTGAAGCTTTCTTT. It codes for CAISGGNTEAFF. The chain links TRBV10-3 to TRBJ1-1, with a possible D match to TRBD1 (5 bases). This CDR3 region has 12 residues. Germline V gene sequence: CDR1 ENHRY, CDR2 SYGVKD. V was clipped by 4 bases and J by 2 bases, with 5 bases between them.

The CDR3 protein is CASRDGQGASETQYF. In DNA form, the CDR3 reads TGTGCCAGCAGAGACGGACAGGGGGCATCGGAGACCCAGTACTTC. The J gene is TRBJ2-5, the V gene TRBV7-9; 11 bases map to TRBD1. The junction had 8 bases not matched to a gene; V was cut back by 6 bases and J by 5 bases. The germline V gene has CDR1 SEHNR and CDR2 FQNEAQ (reference sequence). The CDR3 contains 15 residues.

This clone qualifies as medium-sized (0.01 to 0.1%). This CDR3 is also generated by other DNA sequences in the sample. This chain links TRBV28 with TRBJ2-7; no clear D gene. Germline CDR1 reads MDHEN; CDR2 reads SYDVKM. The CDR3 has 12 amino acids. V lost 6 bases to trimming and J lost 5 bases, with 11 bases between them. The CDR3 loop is CASSSGSHEQYF. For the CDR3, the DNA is TGTGCCAGCAGCTCCGGTAGCCACGAGCAGTACTTC. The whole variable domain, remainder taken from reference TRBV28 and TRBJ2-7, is DVKVTQSSRYLVKRTGEKVFLECVQDMDHENMFWYRQDPGLGLRLIYFSYDVKMKEKGDIPEGYSVSREKKERFSLILESASTNQTSMYLCASSSGSHEQYFGPGTRLTVT.

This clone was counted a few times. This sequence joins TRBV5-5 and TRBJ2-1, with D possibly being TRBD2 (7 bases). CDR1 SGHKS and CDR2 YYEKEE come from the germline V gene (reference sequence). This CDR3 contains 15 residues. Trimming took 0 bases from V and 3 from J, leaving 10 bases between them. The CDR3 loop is CASSLEGEGYNEQFF. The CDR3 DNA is TGTGCCAGCAGCTTGGAGGGGGAGGGCTACAATGAGCAGTTCTTC. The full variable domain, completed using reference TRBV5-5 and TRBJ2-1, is DAGVTQSPTHLIKTRGQQVTLRCSPISGHKSVSWYQQVLGQGPQFIFQYYEKEERGRGNFPDRFSARQFPNYSSELNVNALLLGDSALYLCASSLEGEGYNEQFFGPGTRLTVL.

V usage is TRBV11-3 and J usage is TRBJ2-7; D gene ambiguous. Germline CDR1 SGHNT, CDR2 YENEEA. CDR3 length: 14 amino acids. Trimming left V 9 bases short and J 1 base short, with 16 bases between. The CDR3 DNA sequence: TGTGCCAGTTCTCGCCAGGCCAGTTCCTACGAGCAGTACTTC. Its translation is CASSRQASSYEQYF.

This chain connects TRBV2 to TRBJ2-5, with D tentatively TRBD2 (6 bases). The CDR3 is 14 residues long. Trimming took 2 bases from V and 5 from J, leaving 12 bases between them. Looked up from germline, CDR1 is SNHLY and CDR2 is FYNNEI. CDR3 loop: CASSEMAGRETQYF. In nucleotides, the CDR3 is TGTGCCAGCAGTGAAATGGCAGGGAGGGAGACCCAGTACTTC.

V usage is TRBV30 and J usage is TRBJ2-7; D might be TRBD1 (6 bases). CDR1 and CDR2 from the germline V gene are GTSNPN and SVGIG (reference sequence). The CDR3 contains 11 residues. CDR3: CAGSDSYEQYF. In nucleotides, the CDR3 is TGTGCTGGGTCGGACAGCTACGAGCAGTACTTC. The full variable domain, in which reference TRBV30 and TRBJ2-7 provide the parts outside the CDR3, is SQTIHQWPATLVQPVGSPLSLECTVEGTSNPNLYWYRQAAGRGLQLLFYSVGIGQISSEVPQNLSASRPQDRQFILSSKKLLLSDSGFYLCAGSDSYEQYFGPGTRLTVT.

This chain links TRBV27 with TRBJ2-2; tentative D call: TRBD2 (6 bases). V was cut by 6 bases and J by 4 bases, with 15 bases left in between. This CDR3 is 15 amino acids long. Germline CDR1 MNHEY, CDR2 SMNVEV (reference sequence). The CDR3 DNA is TGTGCCAGCAGCGGGTCGGGACTCCGCACCGGGGAGCTGTTTTTT. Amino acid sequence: CASSGSGLRTGELFF.

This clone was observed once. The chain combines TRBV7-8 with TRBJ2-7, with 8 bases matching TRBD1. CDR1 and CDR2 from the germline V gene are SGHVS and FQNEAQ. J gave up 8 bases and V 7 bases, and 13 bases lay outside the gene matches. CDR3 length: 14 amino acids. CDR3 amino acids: CASIRDRRTFKQYF. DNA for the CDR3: TGTGCCAGCATTAGGGACAGGAGGACGTTCAAGCAGTACTTC. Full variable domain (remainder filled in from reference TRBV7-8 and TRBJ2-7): GAGVSQSPRYKVAKRGQDVALRCDPISGHVSLFWYQQALGQGPEFLTYFQNEAQLDKSGLPSDRFFAERPEGSVSTLKIQRTQQEDSAVYLCASIRDRRTFKQYFGPGTRLTVT.

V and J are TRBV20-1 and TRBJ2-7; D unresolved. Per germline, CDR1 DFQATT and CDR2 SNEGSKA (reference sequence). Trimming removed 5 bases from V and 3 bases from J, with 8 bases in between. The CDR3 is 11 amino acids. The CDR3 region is CSAYLNYEQYF. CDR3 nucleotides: TGCAGTGCTTATTTAAACTACGAGCAGTACTTC.

In DNA form, the CDR3 reads TGCGCCAGCAGCCAAGAGGGCGCCCAAAACACTGAAGCTTTCTTT. Translating gives CASSQEGAQNTEAFF. The gene calls are TRBV4-1 and TRBJ1-1; D is unresolved. V was pared by 0 bases and J by 2 bases, with 10 bases between. The CDR3 spans 15 residues. Per the germline V gene, CDR1 is MGHRA and CDR2 is YSYEKL.

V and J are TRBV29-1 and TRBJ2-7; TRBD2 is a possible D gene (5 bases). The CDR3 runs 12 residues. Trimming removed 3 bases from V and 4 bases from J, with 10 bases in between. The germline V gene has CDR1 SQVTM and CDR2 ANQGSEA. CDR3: CSVEIGEYEQYF. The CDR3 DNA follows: TGCAGCGTTGAGATCGGGGAATACGAGCAGTACTTC.

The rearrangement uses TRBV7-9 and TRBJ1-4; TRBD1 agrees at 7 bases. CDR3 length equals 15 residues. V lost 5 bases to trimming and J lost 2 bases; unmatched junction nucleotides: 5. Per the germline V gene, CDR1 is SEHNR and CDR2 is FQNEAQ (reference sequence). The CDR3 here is CASSRTGFTNEKLFF. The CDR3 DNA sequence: TGTGCCAGCAGCCGGACAGGTTTTACTAATGAAAAACTGTTTTTT.

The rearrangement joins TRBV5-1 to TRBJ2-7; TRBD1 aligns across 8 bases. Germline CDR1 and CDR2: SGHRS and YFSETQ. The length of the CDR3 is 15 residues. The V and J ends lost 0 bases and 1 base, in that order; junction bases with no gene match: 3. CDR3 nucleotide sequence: TGCGCCAGCAGCTTGGTGACAGGGGAGTCCTACGAGCAGTACTTC. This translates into CASSLVTGESYEQYF.

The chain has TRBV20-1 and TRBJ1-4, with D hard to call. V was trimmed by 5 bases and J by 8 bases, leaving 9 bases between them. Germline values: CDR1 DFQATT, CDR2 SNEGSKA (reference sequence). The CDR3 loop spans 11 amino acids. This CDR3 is CSAPFREKLFF. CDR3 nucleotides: TGCAGTGCTCCCTTTCGGGAAAAACTGTTTTTT.

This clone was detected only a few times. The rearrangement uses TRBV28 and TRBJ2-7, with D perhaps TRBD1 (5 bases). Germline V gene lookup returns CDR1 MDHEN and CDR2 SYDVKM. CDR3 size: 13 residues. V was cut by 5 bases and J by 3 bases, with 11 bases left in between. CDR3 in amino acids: CASSPRANYEQYF. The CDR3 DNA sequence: TGTGCCAGCAGTCCCAGGGCCAACTACGAGCAGTACTTC.

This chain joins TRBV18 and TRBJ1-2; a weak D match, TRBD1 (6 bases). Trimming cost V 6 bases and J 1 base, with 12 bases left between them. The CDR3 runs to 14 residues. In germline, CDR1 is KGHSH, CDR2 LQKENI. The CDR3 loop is CASSLDSYNYGYTF. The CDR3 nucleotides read TGTGCCAGCTCTTTGGACAGCTATAACTATGGCTACACCTTC.

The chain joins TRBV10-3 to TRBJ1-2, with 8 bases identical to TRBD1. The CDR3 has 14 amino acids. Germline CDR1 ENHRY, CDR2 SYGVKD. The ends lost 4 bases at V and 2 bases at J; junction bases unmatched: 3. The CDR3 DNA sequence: TGTGCCATCAGTGGGGGGGACAGGAACTATGGCTACACCTTC. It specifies CAISGGDRNYGYTF.

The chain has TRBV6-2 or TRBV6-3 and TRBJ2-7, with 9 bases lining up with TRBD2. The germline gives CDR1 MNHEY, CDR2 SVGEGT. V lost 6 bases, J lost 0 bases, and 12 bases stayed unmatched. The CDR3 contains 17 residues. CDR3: CASSSTSGWAVSYEQYF. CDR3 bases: TGTGCCAGCAGCTCAACTAGCGGGTGGGCCGTCTCCTACGAGCAGTACTTC.

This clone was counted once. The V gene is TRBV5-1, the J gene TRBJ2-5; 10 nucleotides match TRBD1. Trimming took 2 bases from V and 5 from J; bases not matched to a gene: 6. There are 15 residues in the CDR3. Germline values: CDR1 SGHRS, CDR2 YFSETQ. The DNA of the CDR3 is TGCGCCAGCAGCTTAGACAGGGGGCATAGGGAGACCCAGTACTTC. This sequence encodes CASSLDRGHRETQYF.

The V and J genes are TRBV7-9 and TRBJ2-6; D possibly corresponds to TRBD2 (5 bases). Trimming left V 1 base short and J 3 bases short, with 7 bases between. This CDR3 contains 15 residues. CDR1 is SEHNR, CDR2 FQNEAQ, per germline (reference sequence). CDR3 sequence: CASSLERVGANVLTF. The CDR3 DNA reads TGTGCCAGCAGCTTAGAGAGGGTTGGGGCCAACGTCCTGACTTTC.

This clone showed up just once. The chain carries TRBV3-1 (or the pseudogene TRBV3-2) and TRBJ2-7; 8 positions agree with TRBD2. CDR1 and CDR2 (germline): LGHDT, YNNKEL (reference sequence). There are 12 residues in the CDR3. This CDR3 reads CASGGLSYEQYF. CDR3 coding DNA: TGTGCGTCGGGGGGGCTCTCCTACGAGCAGTACTTC.

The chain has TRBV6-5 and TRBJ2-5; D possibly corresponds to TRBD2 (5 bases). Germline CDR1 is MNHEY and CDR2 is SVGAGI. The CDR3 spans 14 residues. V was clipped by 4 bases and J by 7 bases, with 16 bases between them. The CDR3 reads CASSSPGRRGTQYF. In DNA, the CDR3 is TGTGCCAGCAGTTCCCCCGGACGCCGGGGGACCCAGTACTTC.